The 18 T cell receptor beta chains given below trace back to one sample, sequenced in a study of T-cell memory formation after mild COVID-19. TCRdb re-derived calls from the 5' RACE reads in MiXCR, one entry per CDR3 protein. The sample consists of 450,000 to 650,000 distinct CDR3 sequences, 18% of them appearing once. Sequencing was carried out using PBMCs or a T cell subset sorted from them (not recorded which). The source is an adult woman who had mild COVID-19 (a few samples of this study predate the infection). Cell type and time point are not known.

This clonotype has just a few counts. The V and J genes are TRBV2 and TRBJ1-1; TRBD1 might be the D (5 bases). Trimming stripped 5 bases from V and 10 bases from J, with 17 bases between. Germline V gene data show CDR1 as SNHLY and CDR2 as FYNNEI. The CDR3 sequence is 13 residues long. The CDR3 protein is CASSPLRGEGAFF. DNA of the CDR3: TGTGCCAGCAGTCCCCTTCGGGGGGAGGGAGCTTTCTTT. The variable domain in full, with the rest retrieved from reference TRBV2 and TRBJ1-1, is EPEVTQTPSHQVTQMGQEVILRCVPISNHLYFYWYRQILGQKVEFLVSFYNNEISEKSEIFDDQFSVERPDGSNFTLKIRSTKLEDSAMYFCASSPLRGEGAFFGQGTRLTVV.

This clonotype has more than one count but fewer than ten. V is TRBV5-1 and J is TRBJ2-7; maybe TRBD1 (6 bases). The V gene's germline CDR1 is SGHRS and CDR2 YFSETQ. The V gene lost 1 base and the J gene lost 4 bases, with 15 bases spanning the gap. The CDR3 is 15 amino acids. CDR3: CASSLSWDKLYEQYF. CDR3 sequence (DNA): TGCGCCAGCAGCTTGAGCTGGGACAAGCTGTACGAGCAGTACTTC.

The gene calls are TRBV15 and TRBJ2-7; the match to TRBD2 covers 10 bases. There are 15 residues in the CDR3. V was pared by 1 base and J by 6 bases, with 6 bases of the junction left unmatched. Per the germline V gene, CDR1 is LNHNV and CDR2 is YYDKDF (reference sequence). In DNA form, the CDR3 reads TGTGCCACCAGCAGAGGACAGCGGGAGGGCCGCGAGCAGTACTTC. Translating it yields CATSRGQREGREQYF.

The V gene is TRBV19, the J gene TRBJ2-5; D is unresolved. Trimming took 1 base from V and 2 from J, leaving 8 bases between them. This CDR3 spans 14 amino acids. Germline V gene sequence: CDR1 LNHDA, CDR2 SQIVND (reference sequence). The CDR3 here is CASSIADTQETQYF. DNA for the CDR3: TGTGCCAGTAGTATAGCCGACACTCAAGAGACCCAGTACTTC.

In its sample, this clonotype was seen a few times. CDR3 sequence (DNA): TGCAGTGCTAGAGACAAGGCGGGGGTGACAAACATTCAGTACTTC. Its translation: CSARDKAGVTNIQYF. The V and J genes are TRBV20-1 and TRBJ2-4; 7 bases line up with TRBD2. In germline, CDR1 is DFQATT, CDR2 SNEGSKA (reference sequence). The V and J ends lost 0 bases and 6 bases, in that order; junction bases with no gene match: 8. This CDR3 is built from 15 residues.

This chain joins TRBV18 and TRBJ2-7; 7 nucleotides line up with TRBD1. This CDR3 region has 15 residues. The germline gives CDR1 KGHSH, CDR2 LQKENI. The J segment lost 2 bases and the V segment lost 2 bases, leaving 6 bases of the junction unmatched. The CDR3 protein is CASSPTRTGTYEQYF. The CDR3 DNA sequence: TGTGCCAGCTCACCAACCCGGACAGGCACCTACGAGCAGTACTTC. The full variable domain, rest sourced from reference TRBV18 and TRBJ2-7, is NAGVMQNPRHLVRRRGQEARLRCSPMKGHSHVYWYRQLPEEGLKFMVYLQKENIIDESGMPKERFSAEFPKEGPSILRIQQVVRGDSAAYFCASSPTRTGTYEQYFGPGTRLTVT.

The V call is TRBV5-5, the J call TRBJ2-7, with 10 bases matching TRBD1. V lost 3 bases, J lost 4 bases, and 7 bases stayed unmatched. This CDR3 contains 15 residues. The germline gives CDR1 SGHKS, CDR2 YYEKEE (reference sequence). The CDR3 nucleotides are TGTGCCAGCAGCTCAGGGACAGGGGTTTTTTACGAGCAGTACTTC. Translation: CASSSGTGVFYEQYF.

The V call is TRBV6-2 or TRBV6-3, the J call TRBJ2-7, with TRBD1 identical over 8 bases. Germline V lookup: CDR1 MNHEY, CDR2 SVGEGT. CDR3 length equals 14 residues. V shed 4 bases and J 3 bases; nucleotides not matched to a gene: 5. Here the CDR3 reads CASSWRQGSYEQYF. CDR3 in DNA: TGTGCCAGCAGTTGGAGACAGGGGAGCTACGAGCAGTACTTC.

The chain recombines TRBV2 with TRBJ2-5; TRBD1 agrees at 9 bases. With V trimmed by 2 bases and J by 4 bases, 8 bases remained unmatched. Looked up from germline, CDR1 is SNHLY and CDR2 is FYNNEI. The CDR3 has 16 residues. As DNA, the CDR3 is TGTGCCAGCAGTGAATCGAAGCCGACAGGGGGAGAGACCCAGTACTTC. It codes for CASSESKPTGGETQYF.

This clonotype has more than one count but fewer than ten. The chain has TRBV7-2 and TRBJ2-7, with TRBD1 identical over 7 bases. Trimming took 4 bases from V and 3 from J; bases not matched to a gene: 12. The CDR3 length is 16 residues. Per germline, CDR1 SGHTA and CDR2 FQGNSA. This CDR3 is CASSSLPQGDLYEQYF. The CDR3 coding sequence is TGTGCCAGCAGCTCCCTTCCCCAGGGGGACCTCTACGAGCAGTACTTC.

The V and J genes are TRBV18 and TRBJ2-1; a possible D gene is TRBD2 (5 bases). Germline V gene sequence: CDR1 KGHSH, CDR2 LQKENI. This CDR3 contains 12 residues. V lost 6 bases to trimming and J lost 15 bases, with 18 bases between them. Here the CDR3 DNA reads TGTGCCAGCTCCTCCGTTGCTGACGAGGGGTTCTTC. It is translated as CASSSVADEGFF.

The J gene is TRBJ1-1, the V gene TRBV5-1, with TRBD1 as a possible D gene (6 bases). CDR1 and CDR2 from the germline V gene are SGHRS and YFSETQ. Between the trimmed V and J ends, which lost 3 bases and 1 base, there was a span of 10 bases. The CDR3 sequence is 14 residues long. Here the CDR3 reads CASSSGTSNTEAFF. In DNA, the CDR3 is TGCGCCAGCAGCTCGGGGACATCGAACACTGAAGCTTTCTTT.

A few counts support this clonotype. J is TRBJ2-1 and V is TRBV7-9; 11 bases fit TRBD2. The CDR3 runs 19 residues. Germline V lookup: CDR1 SEHNR, CDR2 FQNEAQ (reference sequence). V shed 0 bases, J shed 4 bases, and the junction held 11 bases outside the gene matches. CDR3 in amino acids: CASSLAIMASGRSYNEQFF. The DNA of the CDR3 is TGTGCCAGCAGCTTAGCGATAATGGCTAGCGGGAGGAGTTACAATGAGCAGTTCTTC.

The rearrangement uses TRBV20-1 and TRBJ2-5, with 8 bases that match TRBD1. The CDR3 sequence is 14 residues long. The germline CDR1 and CDR2 sequences are DFQATT and SNEGSKA (reference sequence). V was clipped by 3 bases and J by 3 bases; unmatched bases: 6. The chain's CDR3 is CSASQGQDEETQYF. The CDR3 nucleotides read TGCAGTGCTAGTCAGGGACAGGACGAAGAGACCCAGTACTTC.

This clonotype appeared a few times. The gene calls are TRBV6-1 and TRBJ2-7; TRBD2 agrees at 14 bases. Germline V gives CDR1 MNHNS, CDR2 SASEGT. Losses at the gene ends were 3 bases for V and 1 base for J; bases not matched to a gene: 5. CDR3 length equals 17 residues. CDR3 sequence: CASSDRTSGGNSYEQYF. The CDR3 nucleotides are TGTGCCAGCAGTGACCGGACTAGCGGGGGGAATTCCTACGAGCAGTACTTC.

The rearrangement links TRBV7-9 to TRBJ2-7; 11 bases are shared with TRBD2. The CDR3 totals 20 residues. CDR1 is SEHNR and CDR2 is FQNEAQ in the germline V gene (reference sequence). The V segment lost 5 bases and the J segment 1 base; nucleotides outside the gene matches: 19. The CDR3 sequence: CASSVGLAVPTSAGSYEQYF. CDR3 in DNA: TGTGCCAGCAGCGTGGGACTAGCGGTTCCCACCTCAGCGGGGTCCTACGAGCAGTACTTC.

The gene calls are TRBV3-1 and TRBJ1-3; D not certain. V lost 1 base and J lost 0, with 13 bases in between. Germline V CDR1 and CDR2: LGHDT, YNNKEL (reference sequence). This CDR3 has 17 residues. The chain's CDR3 is CASSQGFRVGSGNTIYF. In DNA, the CDR3 is TGTGCCAGCAGCCAAGGATTTCGCGTCGGCTCTGGAAACACCATATATTTT. Based on the CDR3 plus reference TRBV3-1 and TRBJ1-3, the full variable domain is DTAVSQTPKYLVTQMGNDKSIKCEQNLGHDTMYWYKQDSKKFLKIMFSYNNKELIINETVPNRFSPKSPDKAHLNLHINSLELGDSAVYFCASSQGFRVGSGNTIYFGEGSWLTVV.

This clonotype was detected ten times or more. The DNA for the CDR3 is TGCAGTGCCGGAGCGGGAGGGGGGAATGAGCAGTTCTTC. Protein sequence: CSAGAGGGNEQFF. The genes are TRBV20-1 and TRBJ2-1, with TRBD2 identical over 10 bases. V shed 6 bases and J 7 bases; nucleotides not matched to a gene: 6. Germline V gene data show CDR1 as DFQATT and CDR2 as SNEGSKA (reference sequence). The CDR3 length is 13 residues.